This TCR beta chain was documented in a study of HIV-infected patients and healthy controls. Study-level points and caveats: HIV-infected repertoires had significantly higher mean Gini indices than controls, possibly reflecting oligoclonality. Around twelve weeks of therapy was arguably too brief to observe immune reconstitution in treated samples.

cDNA was made from approximately 500 ng RNA using alpha and beta constant primers. Separate chain-specific third strand synthesis with multiplexing indices produced the alpha and beta libraries. A single primer pair per chain amplified all rearrangements, with per-molecule barcodes. The cDNA received a 5' RACE adapter containing a random hexamer plus an SP2 sequencing primer site. TCRdb itself ran the 5' RACE reads through MiXCR, one entry per CDR3 protein. Of thousands of distinct CDR3 sequences in the sample, roughly 7% are singletons; the top ten hold about a sixth. In its sample, this clonotype ranks as medium-sized. Its matching antigen is unknown. Roughly three months, about 14 weeks, into antiretroviral therapy, follow-up blood was collected. All unsorted peripheral T cells were captured because whole blood was used without fractionation. The V end was cut by 2 bases, the J end by 3 bases, with 8 bases between. Germline V lookup: CDR1 MNHEY, CDR2 SMNVEV (reference sequence). This CDR3 spans 13 amino acids.

The J gene is TRBJ2-7, the V gene TRBV27; no clear D gene. This receptor was obtained from an adult with HIV infection. The sample consisted of blood, taken during antiretroviral therapy. The CDR3 protein is CASSLTQYYEQYF. CDR3 sequence (DNA): TGTGCCAGCAGTTTAACACAGTACTACGAGCAGTACTTC.